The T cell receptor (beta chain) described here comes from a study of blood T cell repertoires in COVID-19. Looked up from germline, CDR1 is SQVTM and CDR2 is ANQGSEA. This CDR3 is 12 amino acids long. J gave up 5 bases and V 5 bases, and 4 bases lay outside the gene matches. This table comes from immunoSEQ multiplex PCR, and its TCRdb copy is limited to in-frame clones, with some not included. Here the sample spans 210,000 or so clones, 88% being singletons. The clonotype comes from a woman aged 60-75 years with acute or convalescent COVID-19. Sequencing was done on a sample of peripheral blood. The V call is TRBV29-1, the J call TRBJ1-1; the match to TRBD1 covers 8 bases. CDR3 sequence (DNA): TGCAGCGTTCGGACAGGGCGGACTGAAGCTTTCTTT. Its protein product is CSVRTGRTEAFF.